The following is a T cell receptor (beta chain) sequence with its context. Sequencing was performed with immunoSEQ multiplex PCR; in TCRdb, only in-frame clones are kept and a portion is missing. The table has about 6,900 clones, just under 80% seen once. The data stem from a study of T cells after posttransplantation cyclophosphamide. The CDR3 has 14 amino acids. The V gene end was trimmed by 4 bases and the J gene end by 7 bases; junction bases not matched to a gene: 6. Germline CDR1 is SEHNR and CDR2 is FQNEAQ (reference sequence). Sequencing was carried out using memory CD4+ T cells sorted from blood. This TCR derives from a woman between 45 and 60 years old in good health and a related stem cell transplant donor. This chain joins TRBV7-9 and TRBJ2-1, with 8 bases lining up with TRBD1. The CDR3 nucleotides read TGTGCCAGCAGCTCGGACAGGGCGGGGAATGAGCAGTTCTTC. Residues: CASSSDRAGNEQFF.